This entry lists 7 T cell receptor beta chains sequenced from one sample in a study of T-cell memory formation after mild COVID-19. TCRdb called the 5' RACE reads again in MiXCR, with one record for every CDR3 protein. The sample consists of 300,000 to 350,000 distinct CDR3 sequences, roughly an eighth of them appearing once. Sequencing used PBMCs or a T cell subset sorted from them (not recorded which). These receptors were collected from a man between 18 and 29 years old who had mild COVID-19 (a few samples of this study predate the infection). Cell type and time point are not known.

J is TRBJ2-3 and V is TRBV7-9; 7 positions agree with TRBD2. The CDR3 covers 15 residues. Germline trimming cut 3 bases from V and 2 bases from J; bases unmatched to any gene: 5. Per the germline V gene, CDR1 is SEHNR and CDR2 is FQNEAQ (reference sequence). The CDR3 spells CASSLAGEITDTQYF. The DNA for the CDR3 is TGTGCCAGCAGCTTGGCGGGGGAGATCACAGATACGCAGTATTTT.

This clonotype was counted between two and nine times. The rearrangement joins TRBV5-1 to TRBJ2-2; D is unresolved. Germline values: CDR1 SGHRS, CDR2 YFSETQ. This CDR3 is 15 amino acids long. V gave up 5 bases and J gave up 0 bases, with 11 bases separating them. CDR3 amino acids: CASSMYSANTGELFF. DNA of the CDR3: TGCGCCAGCAGTATGTACAGCGCGAACACCGGGGAGCTGTTTTTT. Together with reference TRBV5-1 and TRBJ2-2, the CDR3 gives the full variable domain: KAGVTQTPRYLIKTRGQQVTLSCSPISGHRSVSWYQQTPGQGLQFLFEYFSETQRNKGNFPGRFSGRQFSNSRSEMNVSTLELGDSALYLCASSMYSANTGELFFGEGSRLTVL.

V usage is TRBV5-1 and J usage is TRBJ2-3; D possibly corresponds to TRBD2 (5 bases). The germline V gene encodes CDR1 SGHRS and CDR2 YFSETQ. The CDR3 contains 14 residues. The V end lost 7 bases, the J end lost 0 bases, and 12 bases lay between the germline ends. The chain's CDR3 is CASRNGISTDTQYF. CDR3 in DNA: TGCGCCAGCCGAAACGGGATTAGCACAGATACGCAGTATTTT.

V is TRBV7-8 and J is TRBJ2-7; 8 bases match TRBD1. Germline loops: CDR1 SGHVS, CDR2 FQNEAQ. J gave up 2 bases and V 6 bases, and 12 bases lay outside the gene matches. The CDR3 sequence is 16 residues long. This CDR3 reads CASRADRVRPPYEQYF. The CDR3 region has the DNA TGTGCCAGCAGAGCGGACAGGGTTAGGCCTCCCTACGAGCAGTACTTC.

V gene TRBV7-2 combines with J gene TRBJ2-5; possibly TRBD2 for D (6 bases). This CDR3 spans 12 amino acids. Deletions cut 0 bases from V and 8 bases from J, with 7 bases between. From germline, CDR1 is SGHTA and CDR2 FQGNSA. CDR3 residues: CASSLAGGTQYF. The CDR3 DNA reads as TGTGCCAGCAGCTTAGCGGGGGGAACCCAGTACTTC.

The rearrangement joins TRBV5-1 to TRBJ2-1; 8 bases fit TRBD1. The CDR3 is 17 amino acids. V lost 0 bases to trimming and J lost 3 bases; unmatched junction nucleotides: 8. Germline CDR1 SGHRS, CDR2 YFSETQ. CDR3 in amino acids: CASSLGRQGYIYNEQFF. The CDR3 nucleotides read TGCGCCAGCAGCTTGGGCCGACAGGGGTACATCTACAATGAGCAGTTCTTC. Looking up the rest from reference TRBV5-1 and TRBJ2-1 gives the full variable domain: KAGVTQTPRYLIKTRGQQVTLSCSPISGHRSVSWYQQTPGQGLQFLFEYFSETQRNKGNFPGRFSGRQFSNSRSEMNVSTLELGDSALYLCASSLGRQGYIYNEQFFGPGTRLTVL.

This clonotype was seen only a few times. The V gene is TRBV2, the J gene TRBJ2-3, with D uncertain. V lost 7 bases and J lost 4, with 15 bases in between. Germline assignment: CDR1 SNHLY and CDR2 FYNNEI. The CDR3 has 14 residues. The CDR3 sequence: CASMVDRWADTQYF. The CDR3 coding sequence is TGTGCCAGCATGGTAGACCGCTGGGCAGATACGCAGTATTTT.